One T cell receptor (beta chain) is described in this entry. Assay used: immunoSEQ multiplex PCR; TCRdb lists only in-frame clones, some missing. Found here are about 41,000 clones, around nine tenths of them singletons; the top ten hold 4.3%. Per the germline V gene, CDR1 is SNHLY and CDR2 is FYNNEI. Germline trimming cut 8 bases from V and 3 bases from J; bases unmatched to any gene: 5. The CDR3 spans 13 residues. The sample is drawn from a study of blood T cell repertoires in COVID-19. The chain has TRBV2 and TRBJ1-1; 8 nucleotides match TRBD1. The sequenced sample was peripheral blood. This TCR was sampled from a man aged 60 to 69 with acute or convalescent COVID-19. CDR3 in DNA: TGTGCCAGCCGTGGACAGGGAGACACTGAAGCTTTCTTT. Its protein product is CASRGQGDTEAFF.